Below, one TCR beta chain is given with its context. The antigen remains unidentified. Assay used: immunoSEQ multiplex PCR; TCRdb lists only in-frame clones, some missing. Counted here are 25,000 to 30,000 clones, 88% occurring once; the ten biggest clones make up around 13%. Trimming pared 0 bases from V and 0 bases from J, leaving 10 bases between. This CDR3 is built from 15 residues. CDR1 and CDR2 (germline): SGHNT, YYREEE (reference sequence). The record originates from a study of T cells in localized non-small cell lung cancer. Study conclusions and caveats: Highest T cell clonality was seen in uninvolved adjacent lung, surpassing that measured in tumor.

The gene calls are TRBV5-4 and TRBJ2-7; D is unresolved. The receptor's source is a female donor over 55 with stage III squamous cell lung carcinoma. This sample comprised peripheral blood, obtained before any cancer treatment. Here the CDR3 DNA reads TGTGCCAGCAGCTTGGGCGCCGGTGACTCCTACGAGCAGTACTTC. Translation: CASSLGAGDSYEQYF.